This record concerns one T cell receptor (beta chain) sequence. The antigen is unknown. Here immunoSEQ multiplex PCR was the method, and the copy in TCRdb shows in-frame clones only, minus some. Of under 150,000 clones in the sample, 80% to 95% were seen once. This specimen comes from a study of T cell responses to AZD1222 COVID-19 vaccine. The study's findings and limits: White British ancestry dominated among donors, who included more females, and clonal diversity was possibly underestimated. Only a handful of people who got AZD1222 tested seropositive at baseline. There were repertoire samples only from the period after the peak T cell response.

The CDR3 runs 14 residues. Germline CDR1 reads SGHTA; CDR2 reads FQGNSA. Between the trimmed V and J ends, which lost 5 bases and 6 bases, there was a span of 16 bases. The sequencing here drew on peripheral blood, taken 28 days after the second AZD1222 dose. The rearrangement uses TRBV7-2 and TRBJ1-1; D uncertain. This receptor was identified in an adult who received the AZD1222 COVID-19 vaccine. As DNA, the CDR3 is TGTGCCAGCAGCCCGCAGCAGGCGAAGCCTGAAGCTTTCTTT. Translation gives CASSPQQAKPEAFF. The full variable domain, completed using reference TRBV7-2 and TRBJ1-1, is GAGVSQSPSNKVTEKGKDVELRCDPISGHTALYWYRQSLGQGLEFLIYFQGNSAPDKSGLPSDRFSAERTGGSVSTLTIQRTQQEDSAVYLCASSPQQAKPEAFFGQGTRLTVV.